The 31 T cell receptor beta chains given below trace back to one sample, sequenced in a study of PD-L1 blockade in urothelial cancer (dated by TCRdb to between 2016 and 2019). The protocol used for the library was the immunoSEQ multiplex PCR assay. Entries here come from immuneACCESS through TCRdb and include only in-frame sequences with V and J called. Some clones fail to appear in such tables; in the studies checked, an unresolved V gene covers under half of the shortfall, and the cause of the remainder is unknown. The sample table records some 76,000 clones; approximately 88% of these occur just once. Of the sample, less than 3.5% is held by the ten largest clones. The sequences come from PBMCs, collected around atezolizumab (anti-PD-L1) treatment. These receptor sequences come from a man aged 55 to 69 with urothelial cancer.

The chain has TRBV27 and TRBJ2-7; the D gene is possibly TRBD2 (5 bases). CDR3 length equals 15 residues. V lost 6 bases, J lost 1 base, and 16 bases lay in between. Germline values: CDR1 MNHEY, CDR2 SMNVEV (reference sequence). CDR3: CASSTADYRSYEQYF. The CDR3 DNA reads TGTGCCAGCAGCACCGCCGACTATCGATCCTACGAGCAGTACTTC.

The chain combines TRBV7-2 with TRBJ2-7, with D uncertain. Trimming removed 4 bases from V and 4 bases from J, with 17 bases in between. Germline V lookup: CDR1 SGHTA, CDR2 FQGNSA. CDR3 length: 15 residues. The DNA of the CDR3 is TGTGCCAGCAGCTATCAGGCAGGCGATGGGTACGAGCAGTACTTC. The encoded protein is CASSYQAGDGYEQYF. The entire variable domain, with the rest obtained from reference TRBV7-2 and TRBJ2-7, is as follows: GAGVSQSPSNKVTEKGKDVELRCDPISGHTALYWYRQSLGQGLEFLIYFQGNSAPDKSGLPSDRFSAERTGGSVSTLTIQRTQQEDSAVYLCASSYQAGDGYEQYFGPGTRLTVT.

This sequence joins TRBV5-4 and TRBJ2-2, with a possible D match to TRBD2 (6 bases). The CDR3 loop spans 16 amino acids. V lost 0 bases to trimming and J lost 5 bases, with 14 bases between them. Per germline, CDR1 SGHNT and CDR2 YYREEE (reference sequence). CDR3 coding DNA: TGTGCCAGCAGCTTGGGGGGAGGCAGCGGAACCGGGGAGCTGTTTTTT. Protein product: CASSLGGGSGTGELFF.

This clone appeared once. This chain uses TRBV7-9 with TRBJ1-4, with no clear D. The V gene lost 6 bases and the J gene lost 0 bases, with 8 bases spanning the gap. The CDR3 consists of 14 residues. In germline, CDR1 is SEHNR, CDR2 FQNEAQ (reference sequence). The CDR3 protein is CASSDIATNEKLFF. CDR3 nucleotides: TGTGCCAGCAGTGACATCGCAACTAATGAAAAACTGTTTTTT.

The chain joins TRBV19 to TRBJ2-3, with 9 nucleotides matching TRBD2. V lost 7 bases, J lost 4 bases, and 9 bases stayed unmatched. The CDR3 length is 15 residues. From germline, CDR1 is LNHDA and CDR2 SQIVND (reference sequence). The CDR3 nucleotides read TGTGCCAGTATCGCGGCGGGGGGGCCCGCAGATACGCAGTATTTT. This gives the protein CASIAAGGPADTQYF.

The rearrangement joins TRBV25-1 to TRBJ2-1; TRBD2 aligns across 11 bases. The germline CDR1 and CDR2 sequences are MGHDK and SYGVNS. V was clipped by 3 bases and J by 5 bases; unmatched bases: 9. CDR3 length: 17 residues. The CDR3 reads CASSDTSGGPLHNEQFF. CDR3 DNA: TGTGCCAGCAGTGATACTAGCGGGGGCCCGCTCCACAATGAGCAGTTCTTC. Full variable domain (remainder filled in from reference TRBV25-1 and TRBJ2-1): EADIYQTPRYLVIGTGKKITLECSQTMGHDKMYWYQQDPGMELHLIHYSYGVNSTEKGDLSSESTVSRIRTEHFPLTLESARPSHTSQYLCASSDTSGGPLHNEQFFGPGTRLTVL.

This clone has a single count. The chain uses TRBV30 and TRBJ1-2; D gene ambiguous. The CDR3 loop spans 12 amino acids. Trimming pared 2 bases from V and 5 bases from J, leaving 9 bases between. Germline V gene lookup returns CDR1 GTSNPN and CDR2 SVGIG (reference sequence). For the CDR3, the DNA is TGTGCCTGGAGTATACAGCAATATGGCTACACCTTC. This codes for CAWSIQQYGYTF.

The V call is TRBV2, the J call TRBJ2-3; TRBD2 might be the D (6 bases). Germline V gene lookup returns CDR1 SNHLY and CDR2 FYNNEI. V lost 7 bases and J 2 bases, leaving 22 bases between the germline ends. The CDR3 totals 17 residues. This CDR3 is CASTDFTGVPNTDTQYF. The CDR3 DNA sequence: TGTGCCAGCACAGACTTCACGGGGGTCCCTAACACAGATACGCAGTATTTT.

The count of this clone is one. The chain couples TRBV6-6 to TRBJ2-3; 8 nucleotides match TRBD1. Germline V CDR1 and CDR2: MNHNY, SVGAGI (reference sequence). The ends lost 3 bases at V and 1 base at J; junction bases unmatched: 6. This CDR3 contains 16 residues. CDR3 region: CASSYIPTGGTDTQYF. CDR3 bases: TGTGCCAGCAGTTATATACCGACAGGGGGCACAGATACGCAGTATTTT.

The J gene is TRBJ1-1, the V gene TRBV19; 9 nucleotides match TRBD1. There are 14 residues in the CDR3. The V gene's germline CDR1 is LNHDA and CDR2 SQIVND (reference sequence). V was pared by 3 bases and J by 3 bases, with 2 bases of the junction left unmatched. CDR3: CASSMTGGYTEAFF. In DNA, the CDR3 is TGTGCCAGTAGTATGACAGGGGGGTACACTGAAGCTTTCTTT.

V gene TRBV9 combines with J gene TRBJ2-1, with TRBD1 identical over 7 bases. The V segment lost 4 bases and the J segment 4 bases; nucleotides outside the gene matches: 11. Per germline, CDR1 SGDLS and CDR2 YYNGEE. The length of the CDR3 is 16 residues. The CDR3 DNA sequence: TGTGCCAGCAGCCTACAGGGGTCGGGCACTTACAATGAGCAGTTCTTC. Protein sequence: CASSLQGSGTYNEQFF.

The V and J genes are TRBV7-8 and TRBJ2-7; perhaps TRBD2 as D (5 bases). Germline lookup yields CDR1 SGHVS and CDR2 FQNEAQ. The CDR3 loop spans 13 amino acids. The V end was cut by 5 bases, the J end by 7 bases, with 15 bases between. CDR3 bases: TGTGCCAGCAGCCTCGGGGTAGCCGGTGAGCAGTACTTC. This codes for CASSLGVAGEQYF.

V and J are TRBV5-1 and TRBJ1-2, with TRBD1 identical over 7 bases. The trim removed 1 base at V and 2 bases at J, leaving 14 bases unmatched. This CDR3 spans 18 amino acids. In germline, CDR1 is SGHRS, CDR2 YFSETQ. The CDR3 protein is CASSLFTRGRTSNYGYTF. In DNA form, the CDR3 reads TGCGCCAGCAGCTTGTTCACTAGGGGGCGAACTTCGAACTATGGCTACACCTTC. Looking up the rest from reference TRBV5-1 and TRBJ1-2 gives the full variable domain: KAGVTQTPRYLIKTRGQQVTLSCSPISGHRSVSWYQQTPGQGLQFLFEYFSETQRNKGNFPGRFSGRQFSNSRSEMNVSTLELGDSALYLCASSLFTRGRTSNYGYTFGSGTRLTVV.

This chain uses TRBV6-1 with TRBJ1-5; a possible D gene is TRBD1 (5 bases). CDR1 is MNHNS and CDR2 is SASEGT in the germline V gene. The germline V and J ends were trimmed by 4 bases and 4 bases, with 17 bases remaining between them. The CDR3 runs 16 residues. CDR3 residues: CASSVLRQGGNQPQHF. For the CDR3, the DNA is TGTGCCAGCAGTGTTTTAAGGCAGGGTGGGAATCAGCCCCAGCATTTT.

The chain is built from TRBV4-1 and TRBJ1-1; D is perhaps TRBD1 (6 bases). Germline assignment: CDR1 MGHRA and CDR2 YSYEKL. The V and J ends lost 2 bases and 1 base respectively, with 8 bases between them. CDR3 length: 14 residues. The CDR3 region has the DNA TGCGCCAGCAGCCAATACAGGGCGAACACTGAAGCTTTCTTT. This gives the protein CASSQYRANTEAFF.

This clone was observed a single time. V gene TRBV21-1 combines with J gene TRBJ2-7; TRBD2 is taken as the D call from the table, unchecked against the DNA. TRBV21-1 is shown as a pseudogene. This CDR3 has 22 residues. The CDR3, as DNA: TGTGCCAGCACCCAGACACCCGGGGAGGGAGCGCTCGGCCATCGGATACCCTACGAGCAGTACTTC. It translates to CASTQTPGEGALGHRIPYEQYF.

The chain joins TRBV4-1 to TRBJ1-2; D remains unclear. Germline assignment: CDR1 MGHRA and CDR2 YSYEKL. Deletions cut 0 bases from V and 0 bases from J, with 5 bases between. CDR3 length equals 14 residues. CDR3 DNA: TGCGCCAGCAGCCAAGATCAGGCTAACTATGGCTACACCTTC. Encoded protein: CASSQDQANYGYTF.

The CDR3 is CASSGVSTDTQYF. Written as DNA, the CDR3 is TGTGCCAGCAGTGGCGTCAGCACAGATACGCAGTATTTT. The rearrangement joins TRBV6-1 to TRBJ2-3; the D is unclear. Germline CDR1 and CDR2: MNHNS and SASEGT. V was trimmed by 4 bases and J by 0 bases, leaving 5 bases between them. This CDR3 spans 13 amino acids.

This chain's CDR3 is CASHGTDGYTF. For the CDR3, the DNA is TGTGCCAGCCACGGGACAGATGGCTACACCTTC. V usage is TRBV6-1 and J usage is TRBJ1-2, with 7 bases aligning to TRBD1. V was pared by 8 bases and J by 6 bases, with 3 bases of the junction left unmatched. The CDR3 runs to 11 residues. Germline loops: CDR1 MNHNS, CDR2 SASEGT.

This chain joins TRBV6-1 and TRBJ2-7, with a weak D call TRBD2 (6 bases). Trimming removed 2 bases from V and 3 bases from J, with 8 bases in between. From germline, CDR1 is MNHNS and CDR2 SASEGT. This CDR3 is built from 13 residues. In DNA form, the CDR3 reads TGTGCCAGCAGTGAACAGGGAGGCTACGAGCAGTACTTC. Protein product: CASSEQGGYEQYF.

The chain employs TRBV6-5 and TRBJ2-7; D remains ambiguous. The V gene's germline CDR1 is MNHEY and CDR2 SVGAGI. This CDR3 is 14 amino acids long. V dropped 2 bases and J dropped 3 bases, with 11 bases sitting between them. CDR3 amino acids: CASSYARGSYEQYF. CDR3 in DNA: TGTGCCAGCAGTTACGCCCGCGGAAGCTACGAGCAGTACTTC.

CDR3 coding DNA: TGTGCCAGCAACAGGATCCTGGGGTACGAGCAGTACTTC. Its translation is CASNRILGYEQYF. The V and J genes are TRBV6-6 and TRBJ2-7, with a weak D call TRBD1 (5 bases). Germline V CDR1 and CDR2: MNHNY, SVGAGI (reference sequence). The CDR3 runs to 13 residues. With 7 bases removed from V and 4 bases from J, the gap between germline ends came to 14 bases.

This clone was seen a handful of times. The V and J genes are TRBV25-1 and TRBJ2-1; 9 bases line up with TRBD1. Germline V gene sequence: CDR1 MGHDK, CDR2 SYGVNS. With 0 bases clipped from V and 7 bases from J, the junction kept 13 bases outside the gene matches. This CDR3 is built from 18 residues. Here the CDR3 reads CASSEYRGGGQGLNEQFF. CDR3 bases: TGTGCCAGCAGTGAATATAGGGGAGGAGGACAGGGGCTGAATGAGCAGTTCTTC. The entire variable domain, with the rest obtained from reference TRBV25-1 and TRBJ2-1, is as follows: EADIYQTPRYLVIGTGKKITLECSQTMGHDKMYWYQQDPGMELHLIHYSYGVNSTEKGDLSSESTVSRIRTEHFPLTLESARPSHTSQYLCASSEYRGGGQGLNEQFFGPGTRLTVL.

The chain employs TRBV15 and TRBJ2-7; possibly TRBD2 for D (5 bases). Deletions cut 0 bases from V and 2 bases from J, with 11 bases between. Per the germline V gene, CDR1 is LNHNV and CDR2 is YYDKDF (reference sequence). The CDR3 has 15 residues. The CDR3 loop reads CATSRDQTRTYEQYF. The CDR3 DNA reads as TGTGCCACCAGCAGAGATCAAACTAGGACCTACGAGCAGTACTTC.

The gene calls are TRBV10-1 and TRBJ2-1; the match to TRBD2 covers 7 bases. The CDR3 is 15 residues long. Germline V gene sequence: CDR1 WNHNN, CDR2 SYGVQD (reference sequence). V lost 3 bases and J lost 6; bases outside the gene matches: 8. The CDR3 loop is CASSDTGEGSNEQFF. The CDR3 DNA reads TGCGCCAGCAGTGATACGGGGGAGGGCTCCAATGAGCAGTTCTTC.

The CDR3 here is CASSLVQGSYEQYF. The CDR3 DNA sequence: TGTGCCAGCAGTCTGGTTCAGGGCTCCTACGAGCAGTACTTC. The chain employs TRBV6-5 and TRBJ2-7; possible D gene TRBD1, 5 bases. The germline V gene encodes CDR1 MNHEY and CDR2 SVGAGI. CDR3 length: 14 amino acids. V lost 5 bases, J lost 0 bases, and 11 bases lay in between.

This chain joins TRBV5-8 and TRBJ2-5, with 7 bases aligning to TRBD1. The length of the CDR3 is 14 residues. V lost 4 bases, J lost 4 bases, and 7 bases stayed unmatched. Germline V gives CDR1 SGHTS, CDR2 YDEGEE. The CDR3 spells CASSATGVVETQYF. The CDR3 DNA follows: TGTGCCAGCAGCGCAACAGGGGTAGTAGAGACCCAGTACTTC. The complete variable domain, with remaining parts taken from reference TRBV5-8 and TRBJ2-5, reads EAGVTQSPTHLIKTRGQQATLRCSPISGHTSVYWYQQALGLGLQFLLWYDEGEERNRGNFPPRFSGRQFPNYSSELNVNALELEDSALYLCASSATGVVETQYFGPGTRLLVL.

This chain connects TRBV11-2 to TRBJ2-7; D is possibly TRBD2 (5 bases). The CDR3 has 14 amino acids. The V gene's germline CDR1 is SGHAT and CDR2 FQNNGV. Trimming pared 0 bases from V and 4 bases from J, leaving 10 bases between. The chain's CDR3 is CASSLESRTYEQYF. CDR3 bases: TGTGCCAGCAGCTTAGAGAGCAGGACTTACGAGCAGTACTTC.

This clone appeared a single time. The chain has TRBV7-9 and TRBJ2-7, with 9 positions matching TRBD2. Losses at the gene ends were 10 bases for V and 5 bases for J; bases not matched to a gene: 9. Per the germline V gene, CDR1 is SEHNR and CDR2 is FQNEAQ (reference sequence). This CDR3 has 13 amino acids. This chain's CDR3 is CATTAGGPDEQYF. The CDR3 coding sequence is TGTGCCACTACGGCGGGGGGGCCCGACGAGCAGTACTTC.

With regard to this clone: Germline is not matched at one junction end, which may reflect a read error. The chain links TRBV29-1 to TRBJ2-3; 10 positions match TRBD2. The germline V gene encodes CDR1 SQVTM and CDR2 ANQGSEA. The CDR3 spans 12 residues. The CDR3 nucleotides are TGCAGCGTTCAGACAGCGGGAGGGCATATTTTCTTT. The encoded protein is CSVQTAGGHIFF.

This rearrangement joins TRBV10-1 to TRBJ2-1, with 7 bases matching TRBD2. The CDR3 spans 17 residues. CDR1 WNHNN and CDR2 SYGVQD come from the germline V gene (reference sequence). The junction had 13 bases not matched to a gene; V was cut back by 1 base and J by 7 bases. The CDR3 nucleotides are TGCGCCAGCAGTGAGTGGAAGGGTGGGGATAGCGGGAATGAGCAGTTCTTC. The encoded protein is CASSEWKGGDSGNEQFF.